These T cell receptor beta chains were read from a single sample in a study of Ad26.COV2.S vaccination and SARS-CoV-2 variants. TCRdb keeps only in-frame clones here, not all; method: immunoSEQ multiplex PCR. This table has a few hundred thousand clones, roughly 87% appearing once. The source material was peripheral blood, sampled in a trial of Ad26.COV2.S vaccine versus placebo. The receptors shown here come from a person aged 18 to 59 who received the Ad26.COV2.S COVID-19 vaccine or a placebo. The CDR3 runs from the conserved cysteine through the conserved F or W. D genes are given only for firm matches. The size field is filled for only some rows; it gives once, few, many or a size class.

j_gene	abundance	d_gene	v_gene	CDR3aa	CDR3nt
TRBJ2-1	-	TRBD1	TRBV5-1	CASSLTGTGGYNEQFF	TGCGCCAGCAGCTTAACCGGGACAGGGGGCTACAATGAGCAGTTCTTC
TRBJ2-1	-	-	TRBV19	CATRQGGGNEQFF	TGTGCCACTCGACAGGGAGGCGGCAATGAGCAGTTCTTC
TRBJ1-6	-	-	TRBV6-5	CASSNSNSPLHF	TGTGCCAGCAGTAACAGCAATTCACCCCTCCACTTT
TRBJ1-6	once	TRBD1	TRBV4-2	CASSQKPGQQKSYNSPLHF	TGTGCCAGCAGCCAGAAGCCGGGACAGCAAAAAAGTTATAATTCACCCCTCCACTTT
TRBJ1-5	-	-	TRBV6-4	CASSDTVGQPQHF	TGTGCCAGCAGTGACACGGTGGGCCAGCCCCAGCATTTT
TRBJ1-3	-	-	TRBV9	CASSVAGGGYAGNTIYF	TGTGCCAGCAGCGTAGCCGGTGGGGGGTACGCTGGAAACACCATATATTTT
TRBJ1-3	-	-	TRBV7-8	CASSSLGPGNTIYF	TGTGCCAGCAGCTCCTTAGGACCTGGAAACACCATATATTTT
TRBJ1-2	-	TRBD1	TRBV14	CASSPRTGDGYTF	TGTGCCAGCAGCCCCCGGACAGGGGATGGCTACACCTTC
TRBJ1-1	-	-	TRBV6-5	CASIRTHMNTEAFF	TGTGCCAGCATTCGAACTCACATGAACACTGAAGCTTTCTTT
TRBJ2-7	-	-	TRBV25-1	CASSAETGYEQYF	TGTGCCAGCAGTGCGGAAACCGGGTACGAGCAGTACTTC
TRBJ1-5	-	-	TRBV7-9	CASSTAGWGSNQPQHF	TGTGCCAGCAGCACCGCAGGGTGGGGAAGCAATCAGCCCCAGCATTTT
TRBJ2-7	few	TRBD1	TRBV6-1	CASSETGSSYEQYF	TGTGCCAGCAGTGAGACAGGGAGCTCCTACGAGCAGTACTTC
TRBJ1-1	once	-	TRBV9	CASSAGTAVWTEAFF	TGTGCCAGCAGCGCCGGGACTGCGGTTTGGACTGAAGCTTTCTTT
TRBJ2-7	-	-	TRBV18	CASSPPRNSREQYF	TGTGCCAGCTCACCACCGCGAAATAGTCGGGAGCAGTACTTC
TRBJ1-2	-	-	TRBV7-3	CASSLSGTEDGYTF	TGTGCCAGCAGCTTATCCGGGACCGAGGATGGCTACACCTTC
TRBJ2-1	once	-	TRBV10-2	CASSDEGYEQFF	TGCGCCAGCAGTGATGAGGGCTATGAGCAGTTCTTC
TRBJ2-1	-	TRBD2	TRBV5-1	CASSALAGGHIMVGEQFF	TGCGCCAGCAGCGCCCTAGCGGGGGGCCATATAATGGTCGGCGAGCAGTTCTTC
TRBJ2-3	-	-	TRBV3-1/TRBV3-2	CASSQGQASTDTQYF	TGTGCCAGCAGCCAAGGTCAGGCTAGCACAGATACGCAGTATTTT
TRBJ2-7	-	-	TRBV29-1	CSVEGKYF	TGCAGCGTTGAAGGGAAGTACTTC
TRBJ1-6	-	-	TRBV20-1	CSASGQNNSPLHF	TGCAGTGCTAGTGGTCAGAATAATTCACCCCTCCACTTT
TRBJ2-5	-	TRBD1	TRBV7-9	CASSPRRQGLRYETQYF	TGTGCCAGCAGCCCCCGACGACAGGGCCTCCGTTATGAGACCCAGTACTTC
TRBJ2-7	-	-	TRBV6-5	CASRQGPEQYF	TGTGCCAGCAGACAGGGTCCCGAGCAGTACTTC
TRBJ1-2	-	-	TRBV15	CATSQGRLLRPYGYTF	TGTGCCACCAGCCAGGGACGCCTCTTGCGGCCCTATGGCTACACCTTC
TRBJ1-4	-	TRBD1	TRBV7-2	CASSSGTGDEKLFF	TGTGCCAGCAGCTCCGGGACAGGGGATGAAAAACTGTTTTTT
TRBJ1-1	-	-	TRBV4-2	CASSPYTGGGTEAFF	TGTGCCAGCAGCCCCTATACCGGGGGTGGGACTGAAGCTTTCTTT
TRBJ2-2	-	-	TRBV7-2	CASSFPGPGELFF	TGTGCCAGCAGCTTCCCCGGACCCGGGGAGCTGTTTTTT
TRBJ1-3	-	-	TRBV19	CASEDRNSGNTIYF	TGTGCCAGTGAGGACAGAAACTCTGGAAACACCATATATTTT
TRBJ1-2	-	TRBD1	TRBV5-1	CASSHTRDRVVGYTF	TGCGCCAGCAGCCACACCCGGGACAGGGTTGTTGGCTACACCTTC
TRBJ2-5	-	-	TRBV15	CATSRDGRNQETQYF	TGTGCCACCAGCAGAGATGGTAGGAACCAAGAGACCCAGTACTTC
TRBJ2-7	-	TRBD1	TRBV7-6	CASSPTGNYEQYF	TGTGCCAGCAGCCCGACAGGGAACTACGAGCAGTACTTC
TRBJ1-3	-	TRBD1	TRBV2	CASSTGGVGNTIYF	TGTGCCAGCAGTACAGGGGGCGTTGGAAACACCATATATTTT
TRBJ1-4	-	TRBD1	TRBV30	CAWRPDRGEEKLFF	TGTGCCTGGAGACCGGACAGGGGGGAAGAAAAACTGTTTTTT
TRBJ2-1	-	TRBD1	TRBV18	CASSPPGQGARDEQFF	TGTGCCAGCTCACCACCCGGGCAGGGGGCGCGGGATGAGCAGTTCTTC
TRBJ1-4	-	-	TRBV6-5	CASSYWGGNEKLFF	TGTGCCAGCAGTTACTGGGGGGGCAATGAAAAACTGTTTTTT
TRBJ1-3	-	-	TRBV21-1	CASSKLGRNTIYF	TGTGCCAGCAGCAAACTGGGTAGAAACACCATATATTTT
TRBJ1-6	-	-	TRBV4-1	CASSQEHWDTMVTPLHF	TGCGCCAGCAGCCAAGAGCACTGGGACACCATGGTGACTCCCCTCCACTTT
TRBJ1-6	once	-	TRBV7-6	CASSLDGGPYSPLHF	TGTGCCAGCAGCTTAGATGGGGGCCCGTATTCACCCCTCCACTTT
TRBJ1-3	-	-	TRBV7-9	CASSLNGNTRNTIYF	TGTGCCAGCAGCCTGAATGGAAACACTAGAAACACCATATATTTT
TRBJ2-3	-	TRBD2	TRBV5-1	CASTTSGGSPDTQYF	TGCGCCAGCACTACTAGCGGGGGGTCCCCAGATACGCAGTATTTT
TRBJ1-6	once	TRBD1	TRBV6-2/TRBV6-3	CASSFPWTQGANNSPLHF	TGTGCCAGCAGCTTCCCTTGGACACAGGGGGCCAATAATTCACCCCTCCACTTT
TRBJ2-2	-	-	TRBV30	CACPPDNAGELFF	TGTGCCTGCCCACCCGACAATGCCGGGGAGCTGTTTTTT
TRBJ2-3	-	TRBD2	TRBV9	CASSTLAGGPNTQYF	TGTGCCAGCAGCACACTAGCGGGGGGGCCAAATACGCAGTATTTT
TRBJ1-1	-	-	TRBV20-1	CSAGGTEAFF	TGCAGTGCGGGGGGCACTGAAGCTTTCTTT
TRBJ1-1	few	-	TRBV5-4	CASSLTPGGAMTEAFF	TGTGCCAGCAGCTTAACCCCGGGGGGCGCAATGACTGAAGCTTTCTTT
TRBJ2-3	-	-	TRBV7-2	CASSSTVLDTQYF	TGTGCCAGCAGCTCGACAGTTCTAGATACGCAGTATTTT
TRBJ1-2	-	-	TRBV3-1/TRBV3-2	CASSQGGLNYGYTF	TGTGCCAGCAGCCAGGGGGGACTAAACTATGGCTACACCTTC
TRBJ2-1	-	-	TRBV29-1	CSVEGRGPSSYNEQFF	TGCAGCGTTGAGGGCCGGGGCCCTAGCTCCTACAATGAGCAGTTCTTC
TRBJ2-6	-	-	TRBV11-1	CASTEPGRPGANVLTF	TGTGCCAGCACAGAGCCAGGGCGGCCTGGGGCCAACGTCCTGACTTTC
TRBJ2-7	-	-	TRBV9	CASGGTDSYEQYF	TGTGCCAGCGGGGGGACAGACTCCTACGAGCAGTACTTC